The TCR beta chain described here comes from a study of read filtering for tumor transcriptome and immune sequencing. Across the whole study: DNase treatment preceded whole-transcriptome library preparation.

From 400 to 450 ng of RNA, a library with molecular barcoded alpha/delta and beta/gamma adaptors was made. Each CDR3 protein is one row after TCRdb ran MiXCR on the reads. This sample has about 47,000 distinct CDR3 sequences, with approximately 12% found just once. The study's findings and limits: Correlation between methods rose after single-read clonotypes were removed.

This clonotype came up many times. Its antigen is not known. In germline, CDR1 is MNHEY, CDR2 SVGAGI. The V end lost 6 bases, the J end lost 15 bases, and 27 bases lay between the germline ends. The CDR3 contains 15 residues. This receptor was identified in a donor aged 40 or over with multiple myeloma. Sequences were obtained from a population of CD138-negative cells sorted from bone marrow. This sequence joins TRBV6-5 and TRBJ2-4; possibly TRBD1 or TRBD2 for D (5 bases each). The CDR3 DNA reads as TGTGCCAGCAGGCCCTCCGGGACCCAAACCCCTAGTCGGTACTTC. Its translation is CASRPSGTQTPSRYF.